Listed below are T cell receptor beta chains from one sample, sequenced in a study of cytomegalovirus exposure and HLA in healthy donors. This table comes from immunoSEQ multiplex PCR, and its TCRdb copy is limited to in-frame clones, with some not included. Of some 150,000 clones in the sample, around 81% were seen once. Sequenced input: PBMCs. These receptor sequences come from a young woman in good health and CMV-seropositive. Each CDR3 is given with its conserved first and last residue. D genes are given only for firm matches. Only part of the rows carry a size: once, few, many, or a class if the clone is expanded.

v_gene: TRBV4-1
abundance: -
j_gene: TRBJ2-6
d_gene: -
CDR3aa: CASSQDRGSVLTF
CDR3nt: TGCGCCAGCAGCCAAGATAGGGGAAGCGTCCTGACTTTC

v_gene: TRBV5-6
abundance: -
j_gene: TRBJ1-5
d_gene: -
CDR3aa: CASSTGLPNQPQHF
CDR3nt: TGTGCCAGCAGCACCGGACTACCCAATCAGCCCCAGCATTTT

v_gene: TRBV9
abundance: -
j_gene: TRBJ2-5
d_gene: -
CDR3aa: CASSVPGDQETQYF
CDR3nt: TGTGCCAGCAGCGTGCCGGGAGACCAAGAGACCCAGTACTTC

v_gene: TRBV2
abundance: -
j_gene: TRBJ1-3
d_gene: -
CDR3aa: CASSIGKLWETIYF
CDR3nt: TGTGCCAGCAGTATCGGGAAATTATGGGAAACCATATATTTT

v_gene: TRBV4-1
abundance: once
j_gene: TRBJ2-4
d_gene: TRBD2
CDR3aa: CASSPSPRGAGDIQYF
CDR3nt: TGCGCCAGCAGCCCTTCACCGCGGGGGGCCGGGGACATTCAGTACTTC

v_gene: TRBV18
abundance: -
j_gene: TRBJ1-1
d_gene: -
CDR3aa: CASSQRTENTEAFF
CDR3nt: TGTGCCAGCTCACAGAGGACAGAAAACACTGAAGCTTTCTTT

v_gene: TRBV7-2
abundance: once
j_gene: TRBJ2-1
d_gene: -
CDR3aa: CASSLSKQAGNEQFF
CDR3nt: TGTGCCAGCAGCTTATCTAAACAAGCCGGGAATGAGCAGTTCTTC

v_gene: TRBV2
abundance: -
j_gene: TRBJ1-2
d_gene: TRBD1
CDR3aa: CASSGTRGQNYGYTF
CDR3nt: TGTGCCAGCAGTGGGACGAGGGGGCAGAACTATGGCTACACCTTC

v_gene: TRBV19
abundance: -
j_gene: TRBJ1-1
d_gene: -
CDR3aa: CASSISQRDMNTEAFF
CDR3nt: TGTGCCAGTAGTATCTCACAGAGAGACATGAACACTGAAGCTTTCTTT

v_gene: TRBV27
abundance: -
j_gene: TRBJ2-2
d_gene: TRBD1
CDR3aa: CASNRGRNTGELFF
CDR3nt: TGTGCCAGCAACAGGGGGAGAAACACCGGGGAGCTGTTTTTT

v_gene: TRBV9
abundance: -
j_gene: TRBJ1-4
d_gene: TRBD1
CDR3aa: CASSPLGQRPTNEKLFF
CDR3nt: TGTGCCAGCAGCCCCTTGGGACAGCGCCCAACTAATGAAAAACTGTTTTTT

v_gene: TRBV7-9
abundance: -
j_gene: TRBJ1-1
d_gene: TRBD1
CDR3aa: CASSSTGVRTEAFF
CDR3nt: TGTGCCAGCAGCTCCACAGGGGTTCGCACTGAAGCTTTCTTT

v_gene: TRBV30
abundance: -
j_gene: TRBJ2-3
d_gene: -
CDR3aa: CAWSVSDTQYF
CDR3nt: TGTGCCTGGAGTGTATCGGATACGCAGTATTTT

v_gene: TRBV18
abundance: once
j_gene: TRBJ1-1
d_gene: TRBD1
CDR3aa: CASSTVFGTIGGSNTEAFF
CDR3nt: TGTGCCAGCTCAACCGTATTTGGTACGATAGGGGGCTCGAACACTGAAGCTTTCTTT

v_gene: TRBV10-3
abundance: once
j_gene: TRBJ1-2
d_gene: TRBD1
CDR3aa: CAIRDSEKGIYGYTF
CDR3nt: TGTGCCATCCGGGACAGCGAAAAGGGTATCTATGGCTACACCTTC

v_gene: TRBV5-5
abundance: -
j_gene: TRBJ1-1
d_gene: -
CDR3aa: CASSLDWERAFF
CDR3nt: TGTGCCAGCAGCTTGGACTGGGAGCGTGCTTTCTTT

v_gene: TRBV9
abundance: -
j_gene: TRBJ1-6
d_gene: -
CDR3aa: CASSPTQGISPLHF
CDR3nt: TGTGCCAGCAGCCCCACCCAGGGCATCTCACCCCTCCACTTT

v_gene: TRBV7-2
abundance: -
j_gene: TRBJ1-2
d_gene: -
CDR3aa: CASSPDSRIYYTF
CDR3nt: TGTGCCAGCAGCCCGGACTCCCGTATTTACTACACCTTC

v_gene: TRBV5-6
abundance: -
j_gene: TRBJ2-7
d_gene: -
CDR3aa: CASSFAGSEQYF
CDR3nt: TGTGCCAGCAGCTTTGCGGGTTCCGAGCAGTACTTC

v_gene: TRBV5-6
abundance: -
j_gene: TRBJ1-1
d_gene: TRBD1
CDR3aa: CASSLSAGGNTEAFF
CDR3nt: TGTGCCAGCAGCTTGTCGGCAGGGGGCAACACTGAAGCTTTCTTT

v_gene: TRBV13
abundance: -
j_gene: TRBJ2-7
d_gene: -
CDR3aa: CASSSNYEQYF
CDR3nt: TGTGCCAGCAGCTCAAACTACGAGCAGTACTTC

v_gene: TRBV27
abundance: -
j_gene: TRBJ2-1
d_gene: TRBD1
CDR3aa: CASQITGVTINEQFF
CDR3nt: TGTGCCAGCCAAATAACAGGGGTAACTATCAATGAGCAGTTCTTC

v_gene: TRBV7-9
abundance: -
j_gene: TRBJ1-1
d_gene: -
CDR3aa: CASSLSGTEAFF
CDR3nt: TGTGCCAGCAGCTTATCGGGCACTGAAGCTTTCTTT

v_gene: TRBV5-5
abundance: once
j_gene: TRBJ1-1
d_gene: TRBD1
CDR3aa: CASSQGTVEAFF
CDR3nt: TGTGCCAGCAGCCAGGGGACAGTGGAAGCTTTCTTT

v_gene: TRBV7-3
abundance: few
j_gene: TRBJ2-1
d_gene: -
CDR3aa: CASSLIGDEQFF
CDR3nt: TGTGCCAGCAGCTTAATTGGAGATGAGCAGTTCTTC

v_gene: TRBV23-1
abundance: -
j_gene: TRBJ2-3
d_gene: TRBD2
CDR3aa: CASSKLAGDTDTKYF
CDR3nt: TGCGCCAGCAGTAAACTAGCGGGGGACACAGATACGAAGTATTTT

v_gene: TRBV14
abundance: -
j_gene: TRBJ1-1
d_gene: TRBD1
CDR3aa: CASSRVTFRGPGEAFF
CDR3nt: TGTGCCAGCAGCCGAGTTACTTTCAGGGGGCCGGGGGAAGCTTTCTTT

v_gene: TRBV28
abundance: few
j_gene: TRBJ1-1
d_gene: -
CDR3aa: CASSLNRVRNTEAFF
CDR3nt: TGTGCCAGCAGTTTAAACAGGGTAAGGAACACTGAAGCTTTCTTT

v_gene: TRBV7-2
abundance: -
j_gene: TRBJ2-5
d_gene: -
CDR3aa: CASSLDSQETQYF
CDR3nt: TGTGCCAGCAGCTTGGACTCTCAAGAGACCCAGTACTTC

v_gene: TRBV5-1
abundance: -
j_gene: TRBJ2-5
d_gene: TRBD2
CDR3aa: CASSLNSGGQRRAETQYF
CDR3nt: TGCGCCAGCAGCTTGAATAGCGGGGGCCAAAGGAGGGCGGAGACCCAGTACTTC